This TCR beta chain comes out of a study of blood T cells in healthy people across ages. The CDR3 has 13 amino acids. Trimming removed 7 bases from V and 0 bases from J, with 8 bases in between. Germline loops: CDR1 MNHNS, CDR2 SASEGT. The use of a sample-barcoded 5' primer and a J-beta primer mix characterized a second PCR of about 6 to 11 cycles. TCRdb recomputed calls from the 5' RACE reads with MiXCR, one row per CDR3 protein. The table shows some 1.4 million distinct CDR3 sequences, with about 40% occurring only once. For every donor, a draw yielded about 9.7 milliliters of peripheral blood. The sequenced sample consisted of blood. The chain joins TRBV6-1 to TRBJ2-3; D is unclear. The source is a woman in her late teens or twenties in good health. CDR3 in amino acids: CASKLRSTDTQYF. For the CDR3, the DNA is TGTGCCAGCAAGCTACGCAGCACAGATACGCAGTATTTT.